This T cell receptor beta chain was profiled in a study of cytomegalovirus exposure and HLA in healthy donors. PCR employed 60 Vbeta and 13 Jbeta primers. Profiling relied on immunoSEQ multiplex PCR, and the TCRdb table lists in-frame clones only, not all of them. This table holds about 140,000 clones, 80% found once. The CDR3 contains 14 residues. V shed 4 bases and J shed 5 bases, with 13 bases lying between them. Germline values: CDR1 SGDLS, CDR2 YYNGEE. V and J are TRBV9 and TRBJ1-3; TRBD1 might be the D (6 bases). This TCR was sampled from a male donor in good health and CMV-seronegative. Sequencing used PBMCs. Written as DNA, the CDR3 is TGTGCCAGCAGCTCACAGGGTATGAGAAACACCATATATTTT. Translation gives CASSSQGMRNTIYF.